The 19 T cell receptor beta chains listed next were all sequenced from one sample in a study of PD-L1 blockade in urothelial cancer. Libraries were prepared by immunoSEQ multiplex PCR; TCRdb keeps only in-frame clonotypes and omits some of them. The sample lists about 73,000 clones; around nine tenths were seen once. This sample comprised PBMCs, obtained around atezolizumab (anti-PD-L1) treatment. Receptors were obtained from a man in his sixties with urothelial cancer.

This chain uses TRBV7-2 with TRBJ2-7; TRBD2 matches 12 bases. The CDR3 totals 14 residues. Germline lookup yields CDR1 SGHTA and CDR2 FQGNSA. The ends lost 7 bases at V and 5 bases at J; junction bases unmatched: 6. CDR3 amino acids: CASNPLAGGNEQYF. CDR3 in DNA: TGTGCCAGCAACCCACTAGCGGGAGGCAACGAGCAGTACTTC.

This clone was seen a few times. The rearrangement joins TRBV5-6 to TRBJ1-1; D is unresolved. The germline V gene has CDR1 SGHDT and CDR2 YYEEEE. Trimming removed 4 bases from V and 6 bases from J, with 13 bases in between. This CDR3 comprises 13 residues. DNA for the CDR3: TGTGCCAGCAGCCCAGAAAGTGCCTCTGAAGCTTTCTTT. Translated, it gives CASSPESASEAFF.

This rearrangement joins TRBV5-4 to TRBJ2-7; D possibly corresponds to TRBD2 (7 bases). The CDR3 has 16 residues. Trimming shortened V by 6 bases and J by 0 bases, and 19 bases separated the two germline ends. Germline V gene sequence: CDR1 SGHNT, CDR2 YYREEE (reference sequence). The CDR3 nucleotides read TGTGCCAGCACCCCGAGGGGAGGGGGAAGCTCCTACGAGCAGTACTTC. Its translation: CASTPRGGGSSYEQYF.

J is TRBJ2-1 and V is TRBV19; D might be TRBD1 (5 bases). The CDR3 sequence is 15 residues long. The germline V and J ends were trimmed by 1 base and 9 bases, with 16 bases remaining between them. The germline V gene encodes CDR1 LNHDA and CDR2 SQIVND (reference sequence). In DNA, the CDR3 is TGTGCCAGTAGTATAGGGAGAAGGGGCCCCCTTGAGCAGTTCTTC. Its protein product is CASSIGRRGPLEQFF.

This clone was observed a handful of times. CDR3 in amino acids: CASLRQGAATGELFF. The CDR3 bases are TGTGCCTCCCTAAGGCAGGGGGCAGCCACCGGGGAGCTGTTTTTT. V is TRBV30 and J is TRBJ2-2; 8 positions match TRBD1. V lost 7 bases to trimming and J lost 4 bases; unmatched junction nucleotides: 11. The CDR3 consists of 15 residues. Germline assignment: CDR1 GTSNPN and CDR2 SVGIG (reference sequence).

This chain joins TRBV18 and TRBJ2-6; D is perhaps TRBD1 (6 bases). The germline V gene encodes CDR1 KGHSH and CDR2 LQKENI. The CDR3 length is 17 residues. V was trimmed by 3 bases and J by 2 bases, leaving 14 bases between them. CDR3 protein: CASSPGAPRAGANVLTF. DNA of the CDR3: TGTGCCAGCTCACCGGGGGCCCCTAGGGCTGGGGCCAACGTCCTGACTTTC.

DNA of the CDR3: TGTGCCAGCAGCCACAGGGAAGCCGGCTACGAGCAGTACTTC. Translation gives CASSHREAGYEQYF. This chain uses TRBV2 with TRBJ2-7; D is perhaps TRBD1 (6 bases). This CDR3 region has 14 residues. Trimming stripped 6 bases from V and 3 bases from J, with 15 bases between. CDR1 and CDR2 from the germline V gene are SNHLY and FYNNEI.

J is TRBJ2-5 and V is TRBV15; 8 bases align to TRBD2. The junction had 2 bases not matched to a gene; V was cut back by 3 bases and J by 2 bases. The germline CDR1 and CDR2 sequences are LNHNV and YYDKDF (reference sequence). The CDR3 runs to 14 residues. The CDR3 reads CATSRERGQETQYF. DNA of the CDR3: TGTGCCACCAGCAGGGAGCGGGGGCAAGAGACCCAGTACTTC. Together with reference TRBV15 and TRBJ2-5, the CDR3 gives the full variable domain: DAMVIQNPRYQVTQFGKPVTLSCSQTLNHNVMYWYQQKSSQAPKLLFHYYDKDFNNEADTPDNFQSRRPNTSFCFLDIRSPGLGDTAMYLCATSRERGQETQYFGPGTRLLVL.

The chain joins TRBV10-2 to TRBJ2-7; D ambiguous. Germline V gene sequence: CDR1 WSHSY, CDR2 SAAADI. V was shortened by 5 bases and J by 6 bases, with 11 bases between the two germline ends. The CDR3 covers 12 residues. The CDR3 DNA reads as TGCGCCAGCAGTCCTAACGTGCCCGAGCAGTACTTC. Residues: CASSPNVPEQYF.

This chain joins TRBV7-8 and TRBJ1-2, with 10 bases that match TRBD1. Trimming took 6 bases from V and 6 from J; bases not matched to a gene: 10. Germline V gene data show CDR1 as SGHVS and CDR2 as FQNEAQ. This CDR3 contains 15 residues. This CDR3 is CASSQSRQGAHGYTF. DNA for the CDR3: TGTGCCAGCAGTCAAAGTCGACAGGGGGCTCATGGCTACACCTTC.

This clone appeared a single time. This chain joins TRBV4-3 and TRBJ1-1, with 8 bases identical to TRBD1. There are 16 residues in the CDR3. The germline CDR1 and CDR2 sequences are LGHNA and YSLEER. V shed 2 bases, J shed 1 base, and the junction held 6 bases outside the gene matches. Here the CDR3 reads CASSQNPGTGNTEAFF. In DNA form, the CDR3 reads TGCGCCAGCAGCCAAAATCCCGGGACAGGGAACACTGAAGCTTTCTTT.

The chain carries TRBV9 and TRBJ2-6; TRBD1 is a possible D gene (5 bases). Trimming pared 0 bases from V and 0 bases from J, leaving 22 bases between. The V gene's germline CDR1 is SGDLS and CDR2 YYNGEE. The CDR3 has 21 residues. The CDR3 DNA reads as TGTGCCAGCAGCGTAGCCCAAGGGCCGGGTCAGGGCCACTCTGGGGCCAACGTCCTGACTTTC. Protein sequence: CASSVAQGPGQGHSGANVLTF.

This chain links TRBV5-1 with TRBJ2-7; the match to TRBD1 covers 8 bases. V was pared by 5 bases and J by 6 bases, with 10 bases of the junction left unmatched. Germline values: CDR1 SGHRS, CDR2 YFSETQ. This CDR3 region has 14 residues. Written as DNA, the CDR3 is TGCGCCAGCAGAGATCAGGACAGGGTGCGCGAGCAGTACTTC. Protein product: CASRDQDRVREQYF.

This clone was detected only once. The chain carries TRBV5-1 and TRBJ2-1, with 9 bases that match TRBD1. Germline-derived CDR1 and CDR2 are SGHRS and YFSETQ. Trimming at V came to 1 base and at J to 4 bases, leaving 12 bases not matched to a gene. CDR3 length: 18 amino acids. This CDR3 is CASSLTGQGYSGYNEQFF. The CDR3 DNA reads as TGCGCCAGCAGCTTGACGGGACAGGGTTACTCCGGGTACAATGAGCAGTTCTTC.

The chain carries TRBV6-5 and TRBJ1-2; TRBD1 matches 8 bases. Per the germline V gene, CDR1 is MNHEY and CDR2 is SVGAGI. This CDR3 has 15 residues. J was trimmed by 4 bases and V by 0 bases; bases with no gene match: 4. The CDR3 region is CASSYSTGEVYGYTF. DNA for the CDR3: TGTGCCAGCAGTTACTCGACAGGGGAAGTCTATGGCTACACCTTC.

The rearrangement joins TRBV19 to TRBJ1-1; 10 bases align to TRBD1. V shed 4 bases, J shed 1 base, and the junction held 9 bases outside the gene matches. This CDR3 contains 17 residues. Germline-derived CDR1 and CDR2 are LNHDA and SQIVND (reference sequence). CDR3 sequence reads: CASSSLTGGWRNTEAFF. In DNA form, the CDR3 reads TGTGCCAGTAGTAGCTTGACAGGGGGCTGGAGGAACACTGAAGCTTTCTTT.

This clone was seen just once. The chain combines TRBV27 with TRBJ2-5, with D perhaps TRBD2 (5 bases). Germline V CDR1 and CDR2: MNHEY, SMNVEV (reference sequence). The CDR3 length is 19 residues. Trimming removed 4 bases from V and 2 bases from J, with 26 bases in between. CDR3 sequence (DNA): TGTGCCAGCAGTTCCTCTCCGGAGTACTTCAGCGGAACACAAGAGACCCAGTACTTC. This encodes CASSSSPEYFSGTQETQYF.

This chain joins TRBV7-2 and TRBJ1-1; 7 bases are shared with TRBD1. The CDR3 has 15 amino acids. Germline-derived CDR1 and CDR2 are SGHTA and FQGNSA. V shed 3 bases and J 1 base; nucleotides not matched to a gene: 5. CDR3 bases: TGTGCCAGCAGCTTCCCCCGGGACAGGAACACTGAAGCTTTCTTT. This encodes CASSFPRDRNTEAFF.

The genes are TRBV28 and TRBJ1-1; a weak D match, TRBD1 (6 bases). Trimming cost V 5 bases and J 4 bases, with 8 bases left between them. CDR3 length: 12 amino acids. Germline CDR1 and CDR2: MDHEN and SYDVKM. CDR3 loop: CASSEQGTEAFF. For the CDR3, the DNA is TGTGCCAGCAGTGAACAGGGCACTGAAGCTTTCTTT.